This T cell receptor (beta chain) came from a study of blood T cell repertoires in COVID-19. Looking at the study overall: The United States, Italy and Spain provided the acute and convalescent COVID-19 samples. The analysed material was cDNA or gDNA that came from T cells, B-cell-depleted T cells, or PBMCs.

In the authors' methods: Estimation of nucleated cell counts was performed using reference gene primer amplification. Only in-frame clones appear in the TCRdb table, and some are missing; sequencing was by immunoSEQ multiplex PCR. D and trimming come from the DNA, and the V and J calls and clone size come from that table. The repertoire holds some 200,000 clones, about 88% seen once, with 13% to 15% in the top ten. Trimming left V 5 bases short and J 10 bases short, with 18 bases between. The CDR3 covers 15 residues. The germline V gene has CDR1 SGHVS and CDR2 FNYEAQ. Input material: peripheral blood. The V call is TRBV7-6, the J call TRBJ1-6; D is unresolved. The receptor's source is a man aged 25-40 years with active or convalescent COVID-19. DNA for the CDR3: TGTGCCAGCAGCCCCGGACTGCCTCCGAACTCACCCCTCCACTTT. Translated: CASSPGLPPNSPLHF.